These 3 T cell receptor beta chains originate from one sample sequenced in a study of blood T cell repertoires in COVID-19. The data were produced by immunoSEQ multiplex PCR, yet TCRdb's version contains in-frame clones alone and is incomplete. The sample shows roughly 200,000 clones, 87% of them seen only once. Sequencing was done on a sample of peripheral blood. These receptors were taken from a woman aged 18-30 years who had recovered from COVID-19.

The J gene is TRBJ1-2, the V gene TRBV28; 8 nucleotides agree with TRBD1. V lost 5 bases, J lost 3 bases, and 8 bases stayed unmatched. This CDR3 has 15 amino acids. The germline V gene has CDR1 MDHEN and CDR2 SYDVKM. CDR3 nucleotides: TGTGCCAGCAGTCCCGGGACAGGAGTTGACTATGGCTACACCTTC. It codes for CASSPGTGVDYGYTF.

The V and J genes are TRBV4-2 and TRBJ1-2; 7 bases match TRBD1. In germline, CDR1 is LGHNA, CDR2 YNFKEQ. The CDR3 is 13 amino acids. The trim removed 1 base at V and 4 bases at J, leaving 0 bases unmatched. The CDR3 sequence is CASSQGQGYGYTF. DNA of the CDR3: TGTGCCAGCAGCCAAGGACAGGGCTATGGCTACACCTTC.

The V gene is TRBV7-6, the J gene TRBJ2-3, with 8 bases lining up with TRBD1. The germline V gene encodes CDR1 SGHVS and CDR2 FNYEAQ. The ends lost 5 bases at V and 6 bases at J; junction bases unmatched: 19. The CDR3 length is 18 residues. CDR3 sequence: CASSPTTGARYTSDTQYF. CDR3 coding DNA: TGTGCCAGCAGCCCGACGACAGGGGCCCGATATACGTCTGATACGCAGTATTTT.